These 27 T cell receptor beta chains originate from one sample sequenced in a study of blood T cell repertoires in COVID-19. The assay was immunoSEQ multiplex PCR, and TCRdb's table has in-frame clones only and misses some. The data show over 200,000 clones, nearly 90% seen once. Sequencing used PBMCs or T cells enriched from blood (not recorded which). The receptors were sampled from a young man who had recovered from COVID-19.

The CDR3 loop is CASTPLYQAFSGNTIYF. The DNA for the CDR3 is TGTGCCAGTACCCCCCTTTATCAGGCATTCTCTGGAAACACCATATATTTT. The chain carries TRBV19 and TRBJ1-3; D is unresolved. V lost 7 bases and J lost 0, with 19 bases in between. The CDR3 loop spans 17 amino acids. The germline gives CDR1 LNHDA, CDR2 SQIVND (reference sequence).

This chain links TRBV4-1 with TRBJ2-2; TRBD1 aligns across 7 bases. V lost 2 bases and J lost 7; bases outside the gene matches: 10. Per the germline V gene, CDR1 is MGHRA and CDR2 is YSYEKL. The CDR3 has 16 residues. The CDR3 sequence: CASSQRDRVAVGELFF. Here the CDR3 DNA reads TGCGCCAGCAGCCAAAGAGACAGGGTGGCGGTCGGGGAGCTGTTTTTT.

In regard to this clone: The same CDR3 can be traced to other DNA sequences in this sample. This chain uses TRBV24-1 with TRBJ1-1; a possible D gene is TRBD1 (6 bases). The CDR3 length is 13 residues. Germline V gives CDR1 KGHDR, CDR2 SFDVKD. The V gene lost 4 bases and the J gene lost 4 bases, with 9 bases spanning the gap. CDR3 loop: CATSEGRGTEAFF. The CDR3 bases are TGTGCCACCAGTGAGGGCAGGGGCACTGAAGCTTTCTTT.

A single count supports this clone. The CDR3 region has the DNA TGTGCCAGCAGTTATAATGTGAACACTGAAGCTTTCTTT. Translating gives CASSYNVNTEAFF. The genes are TRBV6-5 and TRBJ1-1; D is uncertain. Trimming took off 3 bases at V and 0 bases at J, with 5 bases between the two ends. The CDR3 extends over 13 amino acids. From germline, CDR1 is MNHEY and CDR2 SVGAGI.

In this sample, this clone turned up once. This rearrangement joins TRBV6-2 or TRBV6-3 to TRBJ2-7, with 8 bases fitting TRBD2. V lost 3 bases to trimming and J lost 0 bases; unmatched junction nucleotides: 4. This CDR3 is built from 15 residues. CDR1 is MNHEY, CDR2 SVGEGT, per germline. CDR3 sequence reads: CASSYGTSGSYEQYF. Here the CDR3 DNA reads TGTGCCAGCAGTTATGGTACTAGCGGCTCCTACGAGCAGTACTTC.

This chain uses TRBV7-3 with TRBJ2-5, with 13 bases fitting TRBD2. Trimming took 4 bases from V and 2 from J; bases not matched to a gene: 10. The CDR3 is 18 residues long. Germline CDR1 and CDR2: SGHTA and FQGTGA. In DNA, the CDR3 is TGTGCCAGCAGCTACCGACCAGGACTAGCGGGGGAGCAAGAGACCCAGTACTTC. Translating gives CASSYRPGLAGEQETQYF.

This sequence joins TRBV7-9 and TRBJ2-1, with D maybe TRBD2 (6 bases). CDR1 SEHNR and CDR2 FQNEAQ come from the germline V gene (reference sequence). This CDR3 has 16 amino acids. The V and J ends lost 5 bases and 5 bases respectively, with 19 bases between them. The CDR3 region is CASSGREPAGNNEQFF. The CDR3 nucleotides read TGTGCCAGCAGCGGACGAGAACCCGCGGGGAACAATGAGCAGTTCTTC.

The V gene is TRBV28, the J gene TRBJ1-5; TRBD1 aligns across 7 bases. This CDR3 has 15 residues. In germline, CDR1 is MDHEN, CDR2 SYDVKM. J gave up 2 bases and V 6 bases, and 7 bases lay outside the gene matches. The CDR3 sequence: CASRKGQSGNQPQHF. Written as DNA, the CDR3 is TGTGCCAGCAGAAAGGGACAGTCGGGCAATCAGCCCCAGCATTTT.

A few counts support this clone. The DNA of the CDR3 is TGTGCCAGCAGGAAACCGGGACAGACTGATGGCTACACCTTC. Translated, it gives CASRKPGQTDGYTF. The gene calls are TRBV11-2 and TRBJ1-2, with 7 bases identical to TRBD1. The CDR3 has 14 amino acids. The V segment lost 6 bases and the J segment 6 bases; nucleotides outside the gene matches: 10. Germline V gene data show CDR1 as SGHAT and CDR2 as FQNNGV.

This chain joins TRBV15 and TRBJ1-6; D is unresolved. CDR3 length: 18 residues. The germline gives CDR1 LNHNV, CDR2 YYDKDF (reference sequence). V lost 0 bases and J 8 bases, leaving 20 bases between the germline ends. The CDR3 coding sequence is TGTGCCACCAGCAGAGATATTGTGGGCTCCCAGTGGGATTCACCCCTCCACTTT. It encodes CATSRDIVGSQWDSPLHF.

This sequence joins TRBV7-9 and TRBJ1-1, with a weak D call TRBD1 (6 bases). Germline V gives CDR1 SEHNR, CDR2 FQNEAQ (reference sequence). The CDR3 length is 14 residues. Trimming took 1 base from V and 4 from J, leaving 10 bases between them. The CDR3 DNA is TGTGCCAGCAGCTTAGTTGTAGGGGGCACTGAAGCTTTCTTT. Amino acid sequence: CASSLVVGGTEAFF.

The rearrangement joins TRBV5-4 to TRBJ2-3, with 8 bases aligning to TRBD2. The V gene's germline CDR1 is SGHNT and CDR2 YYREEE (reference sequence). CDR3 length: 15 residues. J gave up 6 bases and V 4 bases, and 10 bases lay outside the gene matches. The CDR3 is CASSRAGGRSDTQYF. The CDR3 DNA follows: TGTGCCAGCAGCCGGGCGGGGGGCCGTTCGGATACGCAGTATTTT.

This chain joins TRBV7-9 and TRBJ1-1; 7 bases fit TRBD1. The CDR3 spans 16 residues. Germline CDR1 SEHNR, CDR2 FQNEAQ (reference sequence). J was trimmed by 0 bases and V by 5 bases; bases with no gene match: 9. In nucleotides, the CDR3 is TGTGCCAGCAGCCCTTACAGGGGAACGGTGAACACTGAAGCTTTCTTT. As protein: CASSPYRGTVNTEAFF.

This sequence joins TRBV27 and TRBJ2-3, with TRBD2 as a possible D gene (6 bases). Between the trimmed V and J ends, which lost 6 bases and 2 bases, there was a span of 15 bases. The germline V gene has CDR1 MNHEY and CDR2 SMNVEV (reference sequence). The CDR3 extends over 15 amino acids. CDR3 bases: TGTGCCAGCAGCTTACAACTAGCCCCCACAGATACGCAGTATTTT. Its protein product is CASSLQLAPTDTQYF.

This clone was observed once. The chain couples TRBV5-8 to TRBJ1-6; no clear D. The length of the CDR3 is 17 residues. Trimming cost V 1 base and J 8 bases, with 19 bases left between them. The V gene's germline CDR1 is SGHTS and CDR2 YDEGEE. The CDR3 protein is CASSLRRLPLTYSPLHF. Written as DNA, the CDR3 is TGTGCCAGCAGCTTGCGACGACTCCCCTTGACTTATTCACCCCTCCACTTT.

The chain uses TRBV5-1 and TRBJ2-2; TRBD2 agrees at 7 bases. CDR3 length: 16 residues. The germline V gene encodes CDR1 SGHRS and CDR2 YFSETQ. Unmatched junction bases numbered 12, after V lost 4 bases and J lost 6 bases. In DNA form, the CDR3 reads TGCGCCAGCAGCCTGGAGCTAGCGGAGGGGTCCGGGGAGCTGTTTTTT. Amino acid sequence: CASSLELAEGSGELFF.

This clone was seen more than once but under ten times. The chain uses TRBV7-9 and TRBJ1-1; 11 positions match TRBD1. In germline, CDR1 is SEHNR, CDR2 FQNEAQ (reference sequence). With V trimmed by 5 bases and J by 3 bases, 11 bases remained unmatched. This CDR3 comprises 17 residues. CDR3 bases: TGTGCCAGCAGCACTGGACAGGGGGCAAGAATCGACACTGAAGCTTTCTTT. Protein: CASSTGQGARIDTEAFF.

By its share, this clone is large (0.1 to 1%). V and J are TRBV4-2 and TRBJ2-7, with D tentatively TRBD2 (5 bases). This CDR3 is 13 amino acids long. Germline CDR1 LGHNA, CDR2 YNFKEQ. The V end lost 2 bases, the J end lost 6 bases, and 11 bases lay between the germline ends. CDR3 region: CASSQRLAPEQYF. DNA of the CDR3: TGTGCCAGCAGCCAACGTCTAGCTCCCGAGCAGTACTTC.

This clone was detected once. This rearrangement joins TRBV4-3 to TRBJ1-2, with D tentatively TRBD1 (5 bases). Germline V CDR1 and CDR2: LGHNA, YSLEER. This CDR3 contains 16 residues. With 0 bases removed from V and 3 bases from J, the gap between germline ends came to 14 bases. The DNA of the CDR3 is TGCGCCAGCAGCCAAGACTGGGAGGGGCGACACTATGGCTACACCTTC. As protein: CASSQDWEGRHYGYTF.

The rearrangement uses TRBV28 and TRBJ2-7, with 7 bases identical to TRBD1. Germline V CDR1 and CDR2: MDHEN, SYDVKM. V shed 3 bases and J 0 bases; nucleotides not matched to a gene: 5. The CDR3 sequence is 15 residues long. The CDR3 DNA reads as TGTGCCAGCAGTTTGGGGACAGCGAGCTCCTACGAGCAGTACTTC. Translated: CASSLGTASSYEQYF.

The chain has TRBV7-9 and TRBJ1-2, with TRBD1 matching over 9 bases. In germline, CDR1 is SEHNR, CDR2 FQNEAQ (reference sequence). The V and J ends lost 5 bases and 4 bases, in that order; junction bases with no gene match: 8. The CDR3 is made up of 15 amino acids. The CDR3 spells CASSLGTGIGYGYTF. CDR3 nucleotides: TGTGCCAGCAGCCTTGGGACAGGGATCGGCTATGGCTACACCTTC.

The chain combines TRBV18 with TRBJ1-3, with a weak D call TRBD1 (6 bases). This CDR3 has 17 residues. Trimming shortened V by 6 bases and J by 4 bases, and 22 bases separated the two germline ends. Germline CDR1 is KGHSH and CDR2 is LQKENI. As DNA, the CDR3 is TGTGCCAGCTCTCAGGGGTTGGCGGCACTGGCGGGAAACACCATATATTTT. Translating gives CASSQGLAALAGNTIYF.

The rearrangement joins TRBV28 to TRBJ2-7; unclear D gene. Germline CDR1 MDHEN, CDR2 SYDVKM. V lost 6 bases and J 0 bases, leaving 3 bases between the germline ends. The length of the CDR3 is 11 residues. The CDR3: CASSRSYEQYF. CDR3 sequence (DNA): TGTGCCAGCAGCCGCTCCTACGAGCAGTACTTC.

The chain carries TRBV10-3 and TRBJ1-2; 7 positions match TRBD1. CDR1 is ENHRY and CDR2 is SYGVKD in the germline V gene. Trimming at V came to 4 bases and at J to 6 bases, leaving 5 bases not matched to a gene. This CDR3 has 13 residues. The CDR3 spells CAISAGQRDGYTF. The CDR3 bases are TGTGCCATCAGTGCGGGACAGAGGGATGGCTACACCTTC.

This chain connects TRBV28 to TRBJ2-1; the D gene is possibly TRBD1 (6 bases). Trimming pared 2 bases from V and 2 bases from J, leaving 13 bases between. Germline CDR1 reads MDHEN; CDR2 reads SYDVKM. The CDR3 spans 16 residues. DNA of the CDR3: TGTGCCAGCAGTTTAGGGGCTGCAGGGGCCTACAATGAGCAGTTCTTC. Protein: CASSLGAAGAYNEQFF.

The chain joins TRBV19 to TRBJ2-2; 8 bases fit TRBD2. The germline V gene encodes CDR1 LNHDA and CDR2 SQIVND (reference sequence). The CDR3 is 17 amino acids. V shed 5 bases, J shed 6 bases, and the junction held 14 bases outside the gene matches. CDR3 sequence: CASSPRTSQRPAGELFF. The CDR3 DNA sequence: TGTGCCAGTAGTCCGCGGACTAGCCAGAGACCCGCCGGGGAGCTGTTTTTT.

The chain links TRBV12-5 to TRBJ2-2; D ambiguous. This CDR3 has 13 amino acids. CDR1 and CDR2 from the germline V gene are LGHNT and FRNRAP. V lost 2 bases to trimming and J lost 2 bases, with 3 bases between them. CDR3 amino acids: CASGLPNTGELFF. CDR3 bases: TGTGCTAGTGGTTTGCCTAACACCGGGGAGCTGTTTTTT.